Listed below are T cell receptor beta chains from one sample, sequenced in a study of technical replicates of blood from a few donors. Method: immunoSEQ multiplex PCR; TCRdb's copy keeps in-frame clones and lacks some. The sample has about 14,000 clones; approximately 84% are singletons. The sequenced material came from PBMCs. These receptors were obtained from a human donor in good health. CDR3s include the opening cysteine and the closing phenylalanine or tryptophan. D genes are given only for firm matches. Only part of the rows carry a size: once, few, many, or a class if the clone is expanded.

v_gene: TRBV6-4
j_gene: TRBJ1-2
abundance: -
d_gene: -
CDR3aa: CASSDRGYGYTF
CDR3nt: TGTGCCAGCAGTGACAGAGGCTATGGCTACACCTTC

v_gene: TRBV11-2
j_gene: TRBJ2-5
abundance: once
d_gene: -
CDR3aa: CASTSQDRFQETQYF
CDR3nt: TGTGCCAGCACTTCCCAGGACAGATTTCAAGAGACCCAGTACTTC

v_gene: TRBV6-1
j_gene: TRBJ2-3
abundance: -
d_gene: TRBD2
CDR3aa: CASRKGLGNTDTQYF
CDR3nt: TGTGCCAGCAGAAAGGGACTAGGGAACACAGATACGCAGTATTTT

v_gene: TRBV28
j_gene: TRBJ2-7
abundance: -
d_gene: -
CDR3aa: CASSGAFTYEQYF
CDR3nt: TGTGCCAGCAGTGGGGCCTTTACCTACGAGCAGTACTTC

v_gene: TRBV11-1
j_gene: TRBJ2-1
abundance: -
d_gene: TRBD2
CDR3aa: CASSQTPGLLRNEQFF
CDR3nt: TGTGCCAGCAGCCAGACCCCGGGACTATTACGCAATGAGCAGTTCTTC

v_gene: TRBV9
j_gene: TRBJ1-1
abundance: few
d_gene: -
CDR3aa: CASQAEVNTEAFF
CDR3nt: TGTGCCAGCCAGGCAGAAGTGAACACTGAAGCTTTCTTT

v_gene: TRBV4-1
j_gene: TRBJ1-2
abundance: -
d_gene: -
CDR3aa: CASSQPLRQTNYGYTF
CDR3nt: TGCGCCAGCAGCCAACCCCTGCGACAGACCAACTATGGCTACACCTTC

v_gene: TRBV6-1
j_gene: TRBJ2-7
abundance: -
d_gene: TRBD2
CDR3aa: CASSEGLAGLSYEQYF
CDR3nt: TGTGCCAGCAGTGAAGGACTAGCGGGACTCTCCTACGAGCAGTACTTC

v_gene: TRBV5-1
j_gene: TRBJ1-2
abundance: -
d_gene: TRBD1
CDR3aa: CASSPGQGEDGYTF
CDR3nt: TGCGCCAGCAGCCCGGGACAGGGGGAAGACGGCTACACCTTC

v_gene: TRBV2
j_gene: TRBJ2-1
abundance: -
d_gene: -
CDR3aa: CASSEGEVYNEQFF
CDR3nt: TGTGCCAGCAGTGAAGGCGAGGTATACAATGAGCAGTTCTTC

v_gene: TRBV11-2
j_gene: TRBJ2-3
abundance: -
d_gene: TRBD2
CDR3aa: CASSLDQSGGRAQYF
CDR3nt: TGTGCCAGCAGCTTAGATCAGTCAGGCGGGAGAGCGCAGTATTTT

v_gene: TRBV2
j_gene: TRBJ2-1
abundance: -
d_gene: -
CDR3aa: CASSESSSVDEQFF
CDR3nt: TGTGCCAGCAGTGAAAGTTCTAGCGTTGATGAGCAGTTCTTC

v_gene: TRBV27
j_gene: TRBJ2-7
abundance: -
d_gene: -
CDR3aa: CASSSGAGPYEQYF
CDR3nt: TGTGCCAGCAGTTCTGGGGCAGGGCCCTACGAGCAGTACTTC

v_gene: TRBV28
j_gene: TRBJ2-6
abundance: -
d_gene: TRBD1
CDR3aa: CASRRRRTGIFSGANVLTF
CDR3nt: TGTGCCAGCAGACGCCGGCGGACAGGGATTTTCTCTGGGGCCAACGTCCTGACTTTC

v_gene: TRBV11-3
j_gene: TRBJ2-1
abundance: -
d_gene: TRBD2
CDR3aa: CASSPRVAGFNEQFF
CDR3nt: TGTGCCAGCAGCCCCCGGGTAGCGGGATTCAATGAGCAGTTCTTC

v_gene: TRBV6-6
j_gene: TRBJ2-1
abundance: -
d_gene: TRBD1
CDR3aa: CASSLGQGISYNEQFF
CDR3nt: TGTGCCAGCAGCTTGGGACAGGGTATCTCCTACAATGAGCAGTTCTTC

v_gene: TRBV11-2
j_gene: TRBJ2-1
abundance: -
d_gene: TRBD2
CDR3aa: CASSLDWGTSGYNEQFF
CDR3nt: TGTGCCAGCAGCTTAGATTGGGGGACTAGCGGTTACAATGAGCAGTTCTTC

v_gene: TRBV5-7
j_gene: TRBJ2-3
abundance: -
d_gene: TRBD2
CDR3aa: CASSLPGTSGRADTQYF
CDR3nt: TGTGCCAGCAGCCTACCCGGGACTAGCGGGAGGGCAGATACGCAGTATTTT

v_gene: TRBV5-8
j_gene: TRBJ2-7
abundance: -
d_gene: -
CDR3aa: CASSLADRPVPSYEQYF
CDR3nt: TGTGCCAGCAGCTTGGCCGACAGGCCCGTTCCTTCCTACGAGCAGTACTTC

v_gene: TRBV11-2
j_gene: TRBJ2-7
abundance: -
d_gene: TRBD2
CDR3aa: CASSLGLAYEQYF
CDR3nt: TGTGCCAGCAGCTTAGGACTAGCGTACGAGCAGTACTTC

v_gene: TRBV4-2
j_gene: TRBJ1-3
abundance: -
d_gene: -
CDR3aa: CASSQGEIGNTIYF
CDR3nt: TGTGCCAGCAGCCAAGGGGAGATCGGAAACACCATATATTTT

v_gene: TRBV28
j_gene: TRBJ2-7
abundance: -
d_gene: -
CDR3aa: CASSFGGGRSYEQYF
CDR3nt: TGTGCCAGCAGTTTCGGTGGTGGGAGGTCCTACGAGCAGTACTTC

v_gene: TRBV7-6
j_gene: TRBJ2-2
abundance: -
d_gene: TRBD2
CDR3aa: CASSPLLAGGPRSGELFF
CDR3nt: TGTGCCAGCAGCCCTCTCCTAGCGGGAGGGCCAAGGTCCGGGGAGCTGTTTTTT

v_gene: TRBV6-6
j_gene: TRBJ2-3
abundance: -
d_gene: -
CDR3aa: CASSYRRDTQYF
CDR3nt: TGTGCCAGCAGTTACCGCAGGGATACGCAGTATTTT

v_gene: TRBV2
j_gene: TRBJ2-1
abundance: -
d_gene: TRBD2
CDR3aa: CASTLLAGERNEQFF
CDR3nt: TGTGCCAGCACCCTACTAGCGGGAGAGCGAAATGAGCAGTTCTTC

v_gene: TRBV12-5
j_gene: TRBJ2-2
abundance: -
d_gene: TRBD1
CDR3aa: CASGWGTTGGHTGELFF
CDR3nt: TGTGCTAGTGGTTGGGGAACGACAGGGGGTCACACCGGGGAGCTGTTTTTT

v_gene: TRBV11-3
j_gene: TRBJ1-1
abundance: -
d_gene: -
CDR3aa: CASSLRGTEAFF
CDR3nt: TGTGCCAGCAGCTTAAGAGGCACTGAAGCTTTCTTT

v_gene: TRBV6-7
j_gene: TRBJ2-7
abundance: few
d_gene: TRBD2
CDR3aa: CASSYGGEERGYEQYF
CDR3nt: TGTGCCAGCAGTTATGGGGGGGAAGAGAGGGGCTACGAGCAGTACTTC

v_gene: TRBV18
j_gene: TRBJ2-7
abundance: -
d_gene: TRBD2
CDR3aa: CASSPRPSGRAHEQYF
CDR3nt: TGTGCCAGCTCACCAAGGCCGAGCGGGAGGGCCCACGAGCAGTACTTC